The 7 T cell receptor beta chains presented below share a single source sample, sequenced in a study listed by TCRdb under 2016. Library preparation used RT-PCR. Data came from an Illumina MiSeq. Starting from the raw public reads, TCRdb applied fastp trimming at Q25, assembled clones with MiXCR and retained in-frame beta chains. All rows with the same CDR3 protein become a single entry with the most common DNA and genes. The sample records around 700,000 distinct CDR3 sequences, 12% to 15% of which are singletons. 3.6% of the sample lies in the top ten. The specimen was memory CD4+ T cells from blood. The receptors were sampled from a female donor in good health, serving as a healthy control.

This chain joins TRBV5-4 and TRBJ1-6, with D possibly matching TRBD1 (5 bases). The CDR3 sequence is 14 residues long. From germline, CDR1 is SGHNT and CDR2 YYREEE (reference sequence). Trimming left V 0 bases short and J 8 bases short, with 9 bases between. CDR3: CASSLDRSYSPLHF. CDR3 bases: TGTGCCAGCAGCTTGGACAGGTCCTATTCACCCCTCCACTTT.

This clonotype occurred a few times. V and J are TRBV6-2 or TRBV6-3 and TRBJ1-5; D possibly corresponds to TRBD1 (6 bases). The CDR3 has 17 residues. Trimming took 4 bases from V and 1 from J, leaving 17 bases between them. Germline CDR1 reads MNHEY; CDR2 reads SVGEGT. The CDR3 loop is CASSLLGGGASNQPQHF. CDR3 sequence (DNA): TGTGCCAGCAGTTTATTGGGCGGGGGCGCGAGCAATCAGCCCCAGCATTTT.

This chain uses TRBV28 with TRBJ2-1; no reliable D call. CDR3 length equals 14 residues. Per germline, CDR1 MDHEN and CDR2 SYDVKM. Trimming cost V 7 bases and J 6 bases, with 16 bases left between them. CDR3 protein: CASTPLVRLNEQFF. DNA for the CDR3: TGTGCCAGCACCCCTTTAGTGCGGCTCAATGAGCAGTTCTTC.

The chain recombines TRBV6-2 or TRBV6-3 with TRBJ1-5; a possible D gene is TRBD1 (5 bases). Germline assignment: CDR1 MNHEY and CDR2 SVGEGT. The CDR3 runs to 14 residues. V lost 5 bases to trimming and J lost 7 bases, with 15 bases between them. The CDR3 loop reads CASSPVGGGQPQHF. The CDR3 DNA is TGTGCCAGCAGTCCAGTTGGGGGAGGACAGCCCCAGCATTTT.

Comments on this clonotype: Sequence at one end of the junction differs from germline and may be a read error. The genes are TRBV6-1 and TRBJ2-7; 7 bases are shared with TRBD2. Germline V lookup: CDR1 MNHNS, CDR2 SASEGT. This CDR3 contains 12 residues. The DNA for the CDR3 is TGTGCCAGCAGTGAAGGAAGAGCGGGAAGCGACTTC. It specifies CASSEGRAGSDF.

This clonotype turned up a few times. The CDR3 loop reads CASDTGRQGWTGELFF. The CDR3 DNA follows: TGTGCCAGTGATACCGGGAGGCAGGGTTGGACCGGGGAGCTGTTTTTT. This chain joins TRBV12-3 or TRBV12-4 and TRBJ2-2; 7 positions agree with TRBD2. After removal of 9 bases from V and 5 bases from J, the junction contained 15 bases not matched to a gene. This CDR3 has 16 residues.

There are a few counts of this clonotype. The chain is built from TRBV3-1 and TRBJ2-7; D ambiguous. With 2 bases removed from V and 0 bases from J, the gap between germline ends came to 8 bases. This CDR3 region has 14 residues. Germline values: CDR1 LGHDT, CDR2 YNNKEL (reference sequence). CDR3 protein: CASSQWQDSYEQYF. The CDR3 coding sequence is TGTGCCAGCAGCCAATGGCAGGACTCCTACGAGCAGTACTTC.